This T cell receptor beta chain was recorded in a study of cytomegalovirus exposure and HLA in healthy donors. Overall study context: For the approximately 400 genotyped donors, 75% to 90% fell within the Caucasian-associated ancestry cluster. General study results and limits: A later examination showed that TCR association rates differed by HLA locus, with DRB1 most and HLA-C fewest. Versus the approximately 700-donor mean, an Asian-associated ancestry cluster reportedly showed fewer N-insertions in a later analysis. Upon later analysis, HLA-associated TCR beta chains proved more clonally expanded than other, equally common chains.

CDR1 SNHLY and CDR2 FYNNEI come from the germline V gene. Trimming shortened V by 5 bases and J by 6 bases, and 14 bases separated the two germline ends. This CDR3 comprises 15 residues. This clone was picked up one time. As yet, its antigen is unknown. The PCR had 60 Vbeta and 13 Jbeta primers. Sequencing used immunoSEQ multiplex PCR; TCRdb keeps in-frame clones, though not all of them. The sample records under 70,000 clones, 55% to 85% being singletons. The source of this sequence is a middle-aged man in good health and CMV-seropositive. The J gene is TRBJ1-6, the V gene TRBV2; D is perhaps TRBD1 (5 bases). Sequencing used PBMCs. The CDR3 DNA sequence: TGTGCCAGCAGTTCCAGGGCATTAAGTAATTCACCCCTCCACTTT. Amino acid sequence: CASSSRALSNSPLHF. Drawing the rest from reference TRBV2 and TRBJ1-6, the complete variable domain is EPEVTQTPSHQVTQMGQEVILRCVPISNHLYFYWYRQILGQKVEFLVSFYNNEISEKSEIFDDQFSVERPDGSNFTLKIRSTKLEDSAMYFCASSSRALSNSPLHFGNGTRLTVT.